This T cell receptor beta chain was sequenced for a study of blood T cell repertoires in COVID-19. Study-wide context: T cells, B-cell-depleted T cells, or PBMCs supplied cDNA or gDNA.

V dropped 4 bases and J dropped 6; count of bases not matched to a gene: 5. Germline CDR1 is LGHNA and CDR2 is YSLEER. The CDR3 has 14 residues. In the original analysis: Nucleated cell number was recorded as an estimate derived from reference gene primer amplification. Profiling relied on immunoSEQ multiplex PCR, and the TCRdb table lists in-frame clones only, not all of them. The D gene and trimming were derived from the DNA, and the V and J assignments and clone size from that table. This repertoire shows a few hundred thousand clones, around 87% found once; its top ten account for 5.5% to 9%. Material for sequencing was peripheral blood. The TCR sequence derives from a woman in her 70s with active or convalescent COVID-19. The chain uses TRBV4-3 and TRBJ1-5; TRBD1 agrees at 8 bases. The CDR3 sequence is CASSLNRGAQPQHF. The CDR3 DNA reads as TGCGCCAGCAGCCTTAACAGGGGGGCTCAGCCCCAGCATTTT.